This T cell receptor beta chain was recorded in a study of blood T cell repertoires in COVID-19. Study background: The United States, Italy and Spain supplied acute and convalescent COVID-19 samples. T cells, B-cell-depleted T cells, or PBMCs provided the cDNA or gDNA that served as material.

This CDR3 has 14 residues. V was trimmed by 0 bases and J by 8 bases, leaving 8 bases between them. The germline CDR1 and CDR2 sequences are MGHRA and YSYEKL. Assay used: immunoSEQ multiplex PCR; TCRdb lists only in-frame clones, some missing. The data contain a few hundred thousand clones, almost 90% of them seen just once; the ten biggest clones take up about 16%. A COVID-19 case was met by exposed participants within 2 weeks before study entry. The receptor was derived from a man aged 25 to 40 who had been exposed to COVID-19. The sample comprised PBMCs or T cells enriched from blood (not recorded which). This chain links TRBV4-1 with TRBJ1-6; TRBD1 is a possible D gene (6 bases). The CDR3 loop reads CASSQEGGDSPLHF. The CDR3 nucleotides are TGCGCCAGCAGCCAAGAAGGGGGTGATTCACCCCTCCACTTT.